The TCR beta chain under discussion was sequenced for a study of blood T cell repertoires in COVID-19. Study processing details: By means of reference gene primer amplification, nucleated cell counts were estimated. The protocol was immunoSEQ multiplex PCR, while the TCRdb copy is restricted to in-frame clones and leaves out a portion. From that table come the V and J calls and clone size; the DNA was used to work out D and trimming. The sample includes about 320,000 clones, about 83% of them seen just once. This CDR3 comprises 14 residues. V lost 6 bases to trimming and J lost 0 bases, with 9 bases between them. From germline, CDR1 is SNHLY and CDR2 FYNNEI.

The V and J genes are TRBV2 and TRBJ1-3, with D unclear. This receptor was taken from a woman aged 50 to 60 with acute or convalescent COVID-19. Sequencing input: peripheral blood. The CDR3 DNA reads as TGTGCCAGCAGGGTCCAGGACTCTGGAAACACCATATATTTT. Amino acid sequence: CASRVQDSGNTIYF. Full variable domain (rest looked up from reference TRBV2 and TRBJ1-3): EPEVTQTPSHQVTQMGQEVILRCVPISNHLYFYWYRQILGQKVEFLVSFYNNEISEKSEIFDDQFSVERPDGSNFTLKIRSTKLEDSAMYFCASRVQDSGNTIYFGEGSWLTVV.